This T cell receptor beta chain was recorded in a study of blood T cell repertoires in COVID-19. In the study overall: Spain, Italy and the United States supplied samples that represented acute and convalescent COVID-19. The cDNA or gDNA used as material had been derived from T cells, B-cell-depleted T cells, or PBMCs.

CDR3 length equals 16 residues. V lost 0 bases and J lost 2; bases outside the gene matches: 6. The germline V gene encodes CDR1 LGHNA and CDR2 YNFKEQ. Self-reported history from a screening survey and questionnaire set each donor's cohort. Sequencing was performed with immunoSEQ multiplex PCR; in TCRdb, only in-frame clones are kept and a portion is missing. The data show approximately 300,000 clones, roughly 89% seen once. Sequencing was done on a sample of PBMCs or T cells enriched from blood (not recorded which). The sequence came from a woman in her twenties or thirties who had recovered from COVID-19. The V and J genes are TRBV4-2 and TRBJ1-1; 7 bases line up with TRBD1. DNA for the CDR3: TGTGCCAGCAGCCAAGATCTTGGACAGGCAAACACTGAAGCTTTCTTT. Protein product: CASSQDLGQANTEAFF.